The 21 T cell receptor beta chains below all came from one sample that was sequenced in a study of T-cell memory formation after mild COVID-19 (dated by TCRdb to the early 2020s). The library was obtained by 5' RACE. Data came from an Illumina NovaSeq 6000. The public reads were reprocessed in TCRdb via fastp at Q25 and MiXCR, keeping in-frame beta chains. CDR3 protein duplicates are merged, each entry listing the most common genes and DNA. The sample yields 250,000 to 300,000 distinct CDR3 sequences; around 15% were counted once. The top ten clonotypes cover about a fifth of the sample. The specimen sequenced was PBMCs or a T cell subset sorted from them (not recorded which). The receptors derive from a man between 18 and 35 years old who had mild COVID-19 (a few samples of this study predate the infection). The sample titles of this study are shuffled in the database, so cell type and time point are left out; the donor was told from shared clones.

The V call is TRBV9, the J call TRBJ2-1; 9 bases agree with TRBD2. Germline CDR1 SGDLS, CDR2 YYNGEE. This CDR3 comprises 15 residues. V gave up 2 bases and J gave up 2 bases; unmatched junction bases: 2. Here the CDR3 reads CASSVRGGAYNEQFF. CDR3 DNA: TGTGCCAGCAGCGTGCGCGGGGGGGCCTACAATGAGCAGTTCTTC.

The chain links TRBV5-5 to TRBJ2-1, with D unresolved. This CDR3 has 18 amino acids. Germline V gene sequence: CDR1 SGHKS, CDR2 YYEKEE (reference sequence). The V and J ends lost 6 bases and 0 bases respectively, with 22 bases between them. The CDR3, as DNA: TGTGCCAGCACCTCTGTTTCTCGGCGAGTAAGCTCCTACAATGAGCAGTTCTTC. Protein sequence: CASTSVSRRVSSYNEQFF.

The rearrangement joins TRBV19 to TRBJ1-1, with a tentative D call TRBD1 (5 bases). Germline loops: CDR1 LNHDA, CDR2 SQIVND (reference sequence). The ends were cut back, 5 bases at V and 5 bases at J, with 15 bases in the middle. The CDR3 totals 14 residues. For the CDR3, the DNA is TGTGCCAGTAGTTTGTTGCCAGGGTATACTGAAGCTTTCTTT. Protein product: CASSLLPGYTEAFF.

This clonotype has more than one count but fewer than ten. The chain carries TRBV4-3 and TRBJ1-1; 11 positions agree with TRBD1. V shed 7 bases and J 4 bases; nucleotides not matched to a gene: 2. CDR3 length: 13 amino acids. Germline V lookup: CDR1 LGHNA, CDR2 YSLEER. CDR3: CASTGQGATEAFF. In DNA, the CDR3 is TGCGCCAGCACCGGACAGGGGGCCACTGAAGCTTTCTTT.

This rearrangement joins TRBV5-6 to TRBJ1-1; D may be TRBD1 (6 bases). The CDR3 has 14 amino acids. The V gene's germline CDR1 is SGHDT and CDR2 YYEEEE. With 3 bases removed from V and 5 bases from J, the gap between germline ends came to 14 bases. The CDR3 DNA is TGTGCCAGCAGCTCAAAGGGGGGCTTAACTGAAGCTTTCTTT. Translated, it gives CASSSKGGLTEAFF.

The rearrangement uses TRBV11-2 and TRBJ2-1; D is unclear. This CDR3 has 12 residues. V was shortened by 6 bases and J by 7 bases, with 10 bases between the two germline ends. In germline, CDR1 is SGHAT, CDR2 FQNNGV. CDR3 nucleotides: TGTGCCAGCAGGACTGTAGGGAATGAGCAGTTCTTC. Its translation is CASRTVGNEQFF. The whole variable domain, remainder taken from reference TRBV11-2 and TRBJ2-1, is EAGVAQSPRYKIIEKRQSVAFWCNPISGHATLYWYQQILGQGPKLLIQFQNNGVVDDSQLPKDRFSAERLKGVDSTLKIQPAKLEDSAVYLCASRTVGNEQFFGPGTRLTVL.

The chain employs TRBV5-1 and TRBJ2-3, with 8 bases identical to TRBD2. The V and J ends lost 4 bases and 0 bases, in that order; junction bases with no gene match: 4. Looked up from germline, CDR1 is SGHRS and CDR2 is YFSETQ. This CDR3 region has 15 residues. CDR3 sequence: CASSPPGGSTDTQYF. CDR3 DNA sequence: TGCGCCAGCAGCCCCCCGGGGGGGAGCACAGATACGCAGTATTTT.

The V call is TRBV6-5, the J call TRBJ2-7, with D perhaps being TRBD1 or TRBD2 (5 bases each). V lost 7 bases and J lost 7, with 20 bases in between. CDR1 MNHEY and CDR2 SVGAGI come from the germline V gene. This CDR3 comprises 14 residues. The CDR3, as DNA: TGTGCCAGCAACCCGGGACCTCCAAGAGTGGAGCAGTACTTC. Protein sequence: CASNPGPPRVEQYF.

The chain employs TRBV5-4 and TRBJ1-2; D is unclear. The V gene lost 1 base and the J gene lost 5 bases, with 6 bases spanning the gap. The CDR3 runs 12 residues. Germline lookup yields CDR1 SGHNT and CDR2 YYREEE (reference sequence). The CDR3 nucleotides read TGTGCCAGCAGCTTGTTTTCTTATGGCTACACCTTC. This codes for CASSLFSYGYTF.

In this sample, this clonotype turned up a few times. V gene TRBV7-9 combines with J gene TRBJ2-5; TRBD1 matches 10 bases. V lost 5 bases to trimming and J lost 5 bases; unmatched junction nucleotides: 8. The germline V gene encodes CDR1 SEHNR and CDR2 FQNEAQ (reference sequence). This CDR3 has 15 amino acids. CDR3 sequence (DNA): TGTGCCAGCAGCCGTTGGACAGGGGGTGTGGAGACCCAGTACTTC. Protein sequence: CASSRWTGGVETQYF.

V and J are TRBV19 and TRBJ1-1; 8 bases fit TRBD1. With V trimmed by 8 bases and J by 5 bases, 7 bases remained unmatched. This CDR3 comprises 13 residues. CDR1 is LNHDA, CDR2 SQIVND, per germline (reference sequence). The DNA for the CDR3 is TGTGCCAGTCAGGGGGCGAGCCGAACTGAAGCTTTCTTT. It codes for CASQGASRTEAFF.

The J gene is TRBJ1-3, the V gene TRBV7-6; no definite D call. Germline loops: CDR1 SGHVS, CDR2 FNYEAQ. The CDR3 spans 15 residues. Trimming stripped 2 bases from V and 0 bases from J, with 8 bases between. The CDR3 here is CASSLFQSSGNTIYF. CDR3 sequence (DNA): TGTGCCAGCAGCTTATTCCAGAGCTCTGGAAACACCATATATTTT.

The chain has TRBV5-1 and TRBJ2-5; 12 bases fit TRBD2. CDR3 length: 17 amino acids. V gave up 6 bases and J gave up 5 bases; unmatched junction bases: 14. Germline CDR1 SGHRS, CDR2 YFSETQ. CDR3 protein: CASTGTSGFLRLETQYF. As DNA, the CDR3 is TGCGCCAGCACCGGGACTAGCGGGTTTCTACGGTTGGAGACCCAGTACTTC.

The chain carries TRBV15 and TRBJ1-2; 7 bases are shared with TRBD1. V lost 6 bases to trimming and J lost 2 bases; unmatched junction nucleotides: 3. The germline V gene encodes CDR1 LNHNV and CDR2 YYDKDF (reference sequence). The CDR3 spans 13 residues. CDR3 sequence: CATSKDRNYGYTF. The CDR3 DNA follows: TGTGCCACCAGTAAGGACAGGAACTATGGCTACACCTTC.

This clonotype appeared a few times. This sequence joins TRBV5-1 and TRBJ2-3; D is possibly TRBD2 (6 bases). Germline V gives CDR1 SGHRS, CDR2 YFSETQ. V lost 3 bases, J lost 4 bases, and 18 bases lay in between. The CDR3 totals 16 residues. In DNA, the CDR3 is TGCGCCAGCAGCTCAAGACCCCGGGGGTCTCCAGATACGCAGTATTTT. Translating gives CASSSRPRGSPDTQYF.

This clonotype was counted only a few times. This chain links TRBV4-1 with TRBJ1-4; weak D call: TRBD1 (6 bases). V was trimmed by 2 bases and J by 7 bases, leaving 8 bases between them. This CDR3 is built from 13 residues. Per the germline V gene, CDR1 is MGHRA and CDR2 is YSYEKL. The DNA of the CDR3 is TGCGCCAGCAGCCAACTACAGGGTGAAAAACTGTTTTTT. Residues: CASSQLQGEKLFF.

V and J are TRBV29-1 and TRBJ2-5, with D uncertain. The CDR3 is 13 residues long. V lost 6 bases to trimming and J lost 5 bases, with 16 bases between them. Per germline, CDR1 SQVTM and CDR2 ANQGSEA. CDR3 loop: CSVGPTGDETQYF. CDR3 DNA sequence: TGCAGCGTCGGGCCGACCGGTGACGAGACCCAGTACTTC.

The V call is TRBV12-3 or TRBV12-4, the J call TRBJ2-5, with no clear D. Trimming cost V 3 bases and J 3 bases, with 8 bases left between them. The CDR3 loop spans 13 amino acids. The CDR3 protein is CASSFGSEETQYF. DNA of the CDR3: TGTGCCAGCAGTTTCGGTAGTGAAGAGACCCAGTACTTC.

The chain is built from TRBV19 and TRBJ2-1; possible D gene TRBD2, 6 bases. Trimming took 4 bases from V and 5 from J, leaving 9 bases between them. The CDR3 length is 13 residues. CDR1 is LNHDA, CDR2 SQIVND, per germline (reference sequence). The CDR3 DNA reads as TGTGCCAGTAGTAACCAGCGGGACAATGAGCAGTTCTTC. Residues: CASSNQRDNEQFF.

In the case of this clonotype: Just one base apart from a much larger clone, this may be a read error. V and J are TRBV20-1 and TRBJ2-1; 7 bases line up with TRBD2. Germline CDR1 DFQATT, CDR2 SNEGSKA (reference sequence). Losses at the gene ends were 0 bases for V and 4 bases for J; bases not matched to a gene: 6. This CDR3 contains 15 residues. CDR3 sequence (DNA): TGCAGTGCTAGAGATCACAGCGGGGCGTACAATGAGCAGTTCTTC. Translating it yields CSARDHSGAYNEQFF.

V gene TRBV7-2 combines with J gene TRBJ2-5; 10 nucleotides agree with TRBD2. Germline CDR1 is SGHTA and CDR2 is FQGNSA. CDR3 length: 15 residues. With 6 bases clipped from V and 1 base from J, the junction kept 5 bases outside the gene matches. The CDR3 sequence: CASRKAGGIQETQYF. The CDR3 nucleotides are TGTGCCAGCAGGAAAGCGGGGGGGATCCAAGAGACCCAGTACTTC.